These 25 T cell receptor beta chains share one sample of origin, sequenced in a study of T-cell reconstitution after alpha-beta-depleted transplantation in children. A library of TCRbeta sequences, prepared with unique molecular identifiers, was generated. TCRdb reanalysed the PCR reads using MiXCR and keeps one entry per CDR3 protein. The data contain almost 400,000 distinct CDR3 sequences, roughly 20% of them singletons. This material consisted of PBMCs from the stem cell graft donor, taken from the stem cell graft. These receptors all come from a human donor who donated a stem cell graft to a child with acute myeloid leukemia.

This clonotype came up a few times. CDR3 sequence: CAAGGAGTNTGELFF. DNA for the CDR3: TGTGCCGCCGGGGGTGCGGGAACCAACACCGGGGAGCTGTTTTTT. The rearrangement joins TRBV12-3 or TRBV12-4 to TRBJ2-2, with D perhaps matching TRBD2 (6 bases). V lost 11 bases and J 2 bases, leaving 18 bases between the germline ends. The CDR3 is 15 residues long.

This clonotype was found many times. V gene TRBV20-1 combines with J gene TRBJ2-3; D unclear. The ends were cut back, 2 bases at V and 1 base at J, with 4 bases in the middle. There are 12 residues in the CDR3. Germline V gene lookup returns CDR1 DFQATT and CDR2 SNEGSKA (reference sequence). The CDR3 region is CSARRGTDTQYF. Written as DNA, the CDR3 is TGCAGTGCTAGACGCGGCACAGATACGCAGTATTTT.

Only a few counts were recorded for this clonotype. The chain couples TRBV28 to TRBJ2-7, with 11 bases matching TRBD2. The CDR3 loop spans 13 amino acids. Per germline, CDR1 MDHEN and CDR2 SYDVKM. V lost 3 bases to trimming and J lost 9 bases; unmatched junction nucleotides: 4. In DNA form, the CDR3 reads TGTGCCAGCAGTTTTCTCGGACTAGCGGGGCAGTACTTC. Its protein is CASSFLGLAGQYF.

This clonotype was seen ten or more times. V gene TRBV7-6 combines with J gene TRBJ2-1; 10 bases fit TRBD2. Germline V gene lookup returns CDR1 SGHVS and CDR2 FNYEAQ. The V segment lost 5 bases and the J segment 2 bases; nucleotides outside the gene matches: 3. The CDR3 length is 15 residues. Here the CDR3 reads CASSPGTSAYNEQFF. CDR3 nucleotide sequence: TGTGCCAGCAGCCCCGGGACTAGCGCCTACAATGAGCAGTTCTTC.

The chain couples TRBV5-1 to TRBJ2-7, with 10 bases aligning to TRBD2. This CDR3 is 14 amino acids long. The germline CDR1 and CDR2 sequences are SGHRS and YFSETQ. J was trimmed by 6 bases and V by 4 bases; bases with no gene match: 7. The chain's CDR3 is CASSEREGSGEQYF. The CDR3 DNA is TGCGCCAGCAGCGAGCGGGAGGGCTCCGGCGAGCAGTACTTC. Full variable domain (missing parts from reference TRBV5-1 and TRBJ2-7): KAGVTQTPRYLIKTRGQQVTLSCSPISGHRSVSWYQQTPGQGLQFLFEYFSETQRNKGNFPGRFSGRQFSNSRSEMNVSTLELGDSALYLCASSEREGSGEQYFGPGTRLTVT.

CDR3 nucleotides: TGTGCCAGCAGCGTAGCTCAGTATCAAGAGACCCAGTACTTC. Residues: CASSVAQYQETQYF. The V and J genes are TRBV9 and TRBJ2-5; D gene unclear. CDR3 length equals 14 residues. Trimming took 0 bases from V and 2 from J, leaving 8 bases between them. The germline gives CDR1 SGDLS, CDR2 YYNGEE.

V and J are TRBV9 and TRBJ2-1, with unresolved D. The CDR3 totals 15 residues. Trimming removed 0 bases from V and 5 bases from J, with 12 bases in between. Germline V gene sequence: CDR1 SGDLS, CDR2 YYNGEE. The CDR3, as DNA: TGTGCCAGCAGCGTAGAAGTGGCGGTTAACAATGAGCAGTTCTTC. Its protein product is CASSVEVAVNNEQFF.

This rearrangement joins TRBV15 to TRBJ2-7, with D unclear. Between the trimmed V and J ends, which lost 0 bases and 3 bases, there was a span of 12 bases. Germline CDR1 is LNHNV and CDR2 is YYDKDF (reference sequence). The CDR3 covers 15 residues. As DNA, the CDR3 is TGTGCCACCAGCAGAGATCCCGCGGAATACTACGAGCAGTACTTC. Its protein is CATSRDPAEYYEQYF. The full variable domain, in which reference TRBV15 and TRBJ2-7 provide the parts outside the CDR3, is DAMVIQNPRYQVTQFGKPVTLSCSQTLNHNVMYWYQQKSSQAPKLLFHYYDKDFNNEADTPDNFQSRRPNTSFCFLDIRSPGLGDTAMYLCATSRDPAEYYEQYFGPGTRLTVT.

The chain recombines TRBV29-1 with TRBJ2-2; no reliable D call. The germline V gene has CDR1 SQVTM and CDR2 ANQGSEA. The CDR3 length is 15 residues. Trimming removed 0 bases at V and 1 base at J, with 9 bases between. The CDR3 spells CSVEDASRNTGELFF. The CDR3 DNA is TGCAGCGTTGAAGATGCGAGTAGGAACACCGGGGAGCTGTTTTTT.

The rearrangement joins TRBV7-9 to TRBJ2-1, with 10 bases that match TRBD1. The CDR3 has 15 residues. CDR1 is SEHNR, CDR2 FQNEAQ, per germline (reference sequence). Trimming at V came to 5 bases and at J to 7 bases, leaving 8 bases not matched to a gene. In DNA form, the CDR3 reads TGTGCCAGCAGCCCAGACAGGGGGCAGGGAAATGAGCAGTTCTTC. This codes for CASSPDRGQGNEQFF.

This clonotype was recorded a few times. V is TRBV10-3 and J is TRBJ1-1; no firm D call. Germline CDR1 is ENHRY and CDR2 is SYGVKD. The CDR3 consists of 13 residues. V lost 10 bases and J 0 bases, leaving 12 bases between the germline ends. CDR3 loop: CATSGDLNTEAFF. CDR3 bases: TGTGCCACCAGCGGGGATCTGAACACTGAAGCTTTCTTT.

The V and J genes are TRBV24-1 and TRBJ1-5, with D unresolved. Germline CDR1 reads KGHDR; CDR2 reads SFDVKD. The CDR3 has 12 residues. V shed 9 bases and J shed 0 bases, with 5 bases lying between them. CDR3 in amino acids: CATGLSNQPQHF. The DNA of the CDR3 is TGTGCCACCGGCCTTAGCAATCAGCCCCAGCATTTT.

This clonotype was seen only a few times. The rearrangement uses TRBV15 and TRBJ2-1; D unclear. V was clipped by 3 bases and J by 6 bases, with 15 bases between them. The CDR3 is 15 residues long. From germline, CDR1 is LNHNV and CDR2 YYDKDF (reference sequence). CDR3 in DNA: TGTGCCACCAGCAGGGACCGCCTTGGCGGCAATGAGCAGTTCTTC. Translating it yields CATSRDRLGGNEQFF.

This clonotype has a handful of counts. The CDR3: CASSFEVSGNTIYF. CDR3 bases: TGTGCCAGCAGTTTCGAGGTATCTGGAAACACCATATATTTT. This chain connects TRBV12-3 or TRBV12-4 to TRBJ1-3, with unresolved D. The CDR3 has 14 amino acids. V lost 3 bases and J lost 1, with 7 bases in between.

The rearrangement joins TRBV29-1 to TRBJ2-1, with a tentative D call TRBD2 (6 bases). Trimming cost V 6 bases and J 7 bases, with 10 bases left between them. This CDR3 is built from 11 residues. The germline V gene has CDR1 SQVTM and CDR2 ANQGSEA. The CDR3 nucleotides read TGCAGCGTCGTGGAGGGGAATGAGCAGTTCTTC. Translating gives CSVVEGNEQFF.

There are many counts of this clonotype. The chain uses TRBV29-1 and TRBJ2-1, with TRBD2 identical over 9 bases. V shed 3 bases, J shed 6 bases, and the junction held 6 bases outside the gene matches. Germline V lookup: CDR1 SQVTM, CDR2 ANQGSEA. The CDR3 consists of 14 residues. The CDR3 DNA sequence: TGCAGCGTTGAGGCCGGCGGGAGGGCCAATGAGCAGTTCTTC. As protein: CSVEAGGRANEQFF.

This clonotype has a handful of counts. The junction and the germline gene differ at one end; a read error may be behind it. This sequence joins TRBV20-1 and TRBJ2-1; weak D call: TRBD2 (5 bases). The CDR3 covers 15 residues. In germline, CDR1 is DFQATT, CDR2 SNEGSKA (reference sequence). The CDR3 loop is CCARALRLPNDEQFF. Here the CDR3 DNA reads TGCTGTGCTAGAGCTCTGAGACTACCCAACGATGAGCAGTTCTTC.

This chain joins TRBV29-1 and TRBJ2-2, with D perhaps TRBD2 (6 bases). This CDR3 contains 13 residues. V was trimmed by 4 bases and J by 3 bases, leaving 9 bases between them. CDR1 is SQVTM, CDR2 ANQGSEA, per germline. CDR3 protein: CSVAREDTGELFF. The CDR3 DNA follows: TGCAGCGTTGCTAGGGAGGACACCGGGGAGCTGTTTTTT.

This clonotype was found once. This rearrangement joins TRBV28 to TRBJ2-5, with D uncertain. This CDR3 has 13 residues. V shed 6 bases and J shed 2 bases, with 10 bases lying between them. Germline CDR1 is MDHEN and CDR2 is SYDVKM. CDR3 sequence reads: CASRPQLQETQYF. Here the CDR3 DNA reads TGTGCCAGCAGGCCTCAGCTTCAAGAGACCCAGTACTTC.

The V call is TRBV20-1, the J call TRBJ2-7, with TRBD2 identical over 11 bases. The ends lost 2 bases at V and 5 bases at J; junction bases unmatched: 11. Germline V gene data show CDR1 as DFQATT and CDR2 as SNEGSKA (reference sequence). The CDR3 runs 16 residues. This CDR3 is CSARHPLAGGSDEQYF. The DNA of the CDR3 is TGCAGTGCTAGACATCCCCTAGCGGGAGGAAGCGACGAGCAGTACTTC.

This clonotype was seen only a few times. This rearrangement joins TRBV3-1 to TRBJ1-5; the D is unclear. Germline loops: CDR1 LGHDT, CDR2 YNNKEL (reference sequence). V was trimmed by 4 bases and J by 4 bases, leaving 14 bases between them. This CDR3 comprises 15 residues. The CDR3 loop reads CASSPSSDGNQPQHF. DNA for the CDR3: TGTGCCAGCAGCCCTTCTTCGGATGGTAATCAGCCCCAGCATTTT.

The table lists this clonotype with a few counts. This chain connects TRBV6-1 to TRBJ2-3; D unclear. The CDR3 runs to 16 residues. Trimming stripped 8 bases from V and 1 base from J, with 19 bases between. Germline V gene data show CDR1 as MNHNS and CDR2 as SASEGT. DNA for the CDR3: TGTGCCAGCCTGCAGACCAGACCGATTCGCACAGATACGCAGTATTTT. It yields the protein CASLQTRPIRTDTQYF.

This clonotype has at least ten counts. The J gene is TRBJ2-1, the V gene TRBV11-2, with D possibly TRBD2 on 6 matching bases. This CDR3 is built from 14 residues. Trimming shortened V by 4 bases and J by 1 base, and 8 bases separated the two germline ends. Germline values: CDR1 SGHAT, CDR2 FQNNGV. This CDR3 reads CASSSSESYNEQFF. The CDR3 nucleotides are TGTGCCAGCAGCTCTAGCGAATCCTACAATGAGCAGTTCTTC.

This clonotype was detected once. This chain's CDR3 is CASSSEGQPHYGYTF. In DNA, the CDR3 is TGTGCCAGCAGTTCGGAGGGACAGCCTCACTATGGCTACACCTTC. The chain joins TRBV12-3 or TRBV12-4 to TRBJ1-2; 7 bases fit TRBD1. The junction had 8 bases not matched to a gene; V was cut back by 4 bases and J by 3 bases. The CDR3 has 15 residues.

The chain recombines TRBV27 with TRBJ2-5; D may be TRBD2 (7 bases). The CDR3 runs to 16 residues. Trimming took off 7 bases at V and 1 base at J, with 19 bases between the two ends. The germline CDR1 and CDR2 sequences are MNHEY and SMNVEV (reference sequence). CDR3 amino acids: CASTELGGGIQETQYF. In DNA, the CDR3 is TGTGCCAGCACAGAACTAGGGGGGGGGATCCAAGAGACCCAGTACTTC.